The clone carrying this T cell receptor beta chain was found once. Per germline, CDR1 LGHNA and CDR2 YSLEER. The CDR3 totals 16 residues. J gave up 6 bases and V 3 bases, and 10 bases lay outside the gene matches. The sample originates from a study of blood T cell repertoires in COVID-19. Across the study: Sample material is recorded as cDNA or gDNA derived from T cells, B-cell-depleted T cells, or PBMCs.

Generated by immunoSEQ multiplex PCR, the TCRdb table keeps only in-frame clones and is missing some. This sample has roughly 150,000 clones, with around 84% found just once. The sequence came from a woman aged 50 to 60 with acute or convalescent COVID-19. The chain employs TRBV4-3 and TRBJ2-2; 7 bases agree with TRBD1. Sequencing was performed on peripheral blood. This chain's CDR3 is CASSQRDSLLPGELFF. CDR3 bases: TGCGCCAGCAGCCAGAGGGACAGTCTTCTCCCCGGGGAGCTGTTTTTT.